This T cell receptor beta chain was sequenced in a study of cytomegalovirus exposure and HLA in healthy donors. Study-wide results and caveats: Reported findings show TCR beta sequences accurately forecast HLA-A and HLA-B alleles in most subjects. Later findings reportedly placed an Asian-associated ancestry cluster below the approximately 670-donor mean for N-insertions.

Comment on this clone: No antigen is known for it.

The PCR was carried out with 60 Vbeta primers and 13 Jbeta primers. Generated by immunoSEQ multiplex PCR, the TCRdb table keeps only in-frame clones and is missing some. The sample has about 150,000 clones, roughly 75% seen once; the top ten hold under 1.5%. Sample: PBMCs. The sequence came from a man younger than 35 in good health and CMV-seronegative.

CDR3: CAISGDSGSIETQYF. In DNA form, the CDR3 reads TGTGCCATCAGTGGGGATAGCGGGAGTATCGAGACCCAGTACTTC. The chain has TRBV10-3 and TRBJ2-5, with 9 nucleotides matching TRBD2. The CDR3 totals 15 residues. Germline CDR1 and CDR2: ENHRY and SYGVKD. Germline trimming cut 4 bases from V and 5 bases from J; bases unmatched to any gene: 8.